A selection of T cell receptor beta chains follows, all from one sample in a study of cytomegalovirus exposure and HLA in healthy donors. Produced via immunoSEQ multiplex PCR; TCRdb's table is partial and in-frame only. The profile shows 150,000 to 200,000 clones, 75% to 90% of them singletons. Sequencing was done on a sample of PBMCs. Receptor source: a man aged 45-65 years in good health and CMV-seropositive. Both conserved end residues are part of each CDR3. Fields, in order: J gene, clone size, D gene, V gene, CDR3 protein, CDR3 DNA. The D gene is left open where the match is weak. Clone size is shown for a subset of rows, as once, few, many or a class of expanded clone.

>TRBJ1-5|NA|NA|TRBV2
CASSEAGAQHF
TGTGCCAGCAGTGAGGCGGGGGCCCAGCATTTT
>TRBJ2-2|NA|TRBD2|TRBV7-3
CASSQLRLAGGRTGELFF
TGTGCCAGCAGCCAACTCCGACTAGCGGGAGGGAGGACCGGGGAGCTGTTTTTT
>TRBJ2-2|NA|TRBD2|TRBV5-1
CASSGLALNTGELFF
TGCGCCAGCAGTGGACTAGCGCTGAACACCGGGGAGCTGTTTTTT
>TRBJ1-3|NA|NA|TRBV9
CASSVTDSGNTIYF
TGTGCCAGCAGCGTGACAGACTCTGGAAACACCATATATTTT
>TRBJ2-5|NA|NA|TRBV4-3
CASSQDMATETQYF
TGCGCCAGCAGCCAAGATATGGCAACAGAGACCCAGTACTTC
>TRBJ2-1|NA|NA|TRBV11-2
CASTQGRVGRSDEQFF
TGTGCCAGCACCCAAGGGCGGGTAGGTCGTTCGGATGAGCAGTTCTTC
>TRBJ2-7|NA|TRBD2|TRBV5-1
CASSLLGLGNEQYF
TGCGCCAGCAGCTTGTTGGGACTAGGGAACGAGCAGTACTTC
>TRBJ2-3|NA|NA|TRBV5-6
CASASGLAKDTQYF
TGTGCCAGCGCCTCGGGGCTAGCGAAAGATACGCAGTATTTT
>TRBJ1-2|NA|NA|TRBV7-9
CASSLVSRGDGYTF
TGTGCCAGCAGCTTGGTTAGCAGGGGAGATGGCTACACCTTC
>TRBJ2-1|NA|TRBD2|TRBV10-3
CATGLAGGNEQFF
TGTGCCACCGGACTAGCGGGAGGCAATGAGCAGTTCTTC
>TRBJ1-1|NA|TRBD1|TRBV7-9
CASSLLTGGFNTEAFF
TGTGCCAGCAGCTTATTGACAGGGGGTTTCAACACTGAAGCTTTCTTT
>TRBJ1-2|NA|NA|TRBV28
CASSSGVGYTF
TGTGCCAGCAGTTCAGGGGTCGGCTACACCTTC
>TRBJ2-7|NA|TRBD1|TRBV19
CASSISGQGTAYEQYF
TGTGCCAGTAGTATATCGGGACAGGGGACGGCATACGAGCAGTACTTC
>TRBJ2-3|NA|NA|TRBV5-1
CASSPHTGPQYF
TGCGCCAGCAGCCCCCACACAGGCCCGCAGTATTTT
>TRBJ2-7|NA|TRBD1|TRBV6-5
CASRYETGDYEQYF
TGTGCCAGCAGGTACGAGACAGGGGACTACGAGCAGTACTTC
>TRBJ2-1|NA|NA|TRBV27
CASSFLYPPSPAGHNEQFF
TGTGCCAGCAGTTTTCTCTACCCTCCTAGCCCAGCTGGGCACAATGAGCAGTTCTTC
>TRBJ2-1|NA|NA|TRBV9
CASSPREGSEQFF
TGTGCCAGCAGCCCGAGAGAGGGTAGTGAGCAGTTCTTC
>TRBJ2-5|NA|TRBD1|TRBV28
CASSLLDRGQETQYF
TGTGCCAGCAGTTTATTGGACAGGGGGCAAGAGACCCAGTACTTC
>TRBJ2-1|NA|TRBD1|TRBV7-3
CASSLDRGEYNEQFF
TGTGCCAGCAGCTTAGACAGGGGAGAATACAATGAGCAGTTCTTC
>TRBJ2-2|NA|NA|TRBV7-9
CATVQGNTGELFF
TGTGCTACGGTCCAGGGGAACACCGGGGAGCTGTTTTTT
>TRBJ2-2|once|NA|TRBV11-3
CASSLGEIGELFF
TGTGCCAGCAGCCTAGGGGAGATCGGGGAGCTGTTTTTT
>TRBJ2-5|NA|TRBD2|TRBV11-2
CASTIVLAGGETQYF
TGTGCCAGCACCATAGTCCTAGCGGGAGGAGAGACCCAGTACTTC
>TRBJ1-1|NA|NA|TRBV7-3
CASSSQGSNTEAFF
TGTGCCAGCAGCTCACAGGGAAGCAACACTGAAGCTTTCTTT
>TRBJ1-1|NA|NA|TRBV4-2
CASSQRQFEAEAFF
TGTGCCAGCAGCCAACGACAGTTCGAGGCTGAAGCTTTCTTT
>TRBJ2-2|NA|NA|TRBV7-2
CASSLDSSNTGELFF
TGTGCCAGCAGCTTAGACAGTTCGAACACCGGGGAGCTGTTTTTT
>TRBJ1-3|NA|NA|TRBV28
CASRQGSSGNTIYF
TGTGCCAGCAGACAGGGTTCCTCTGGAAACACCATATATTTT
>TRBJ2-3|NA|NA|TRBV25-1
CASTKEGADTQYF
TGTGCCAGCACGAAGGAGGGGGCTGATACGCAGTATTTT
>TRBJ1-2|once|NA|TRBV7-9
CSSSLDGLVYGYTF
TGTTCCAGCAGCTTAGATGGGCTGGTCTATGGCTACACCTTC
>TRBJ1-5|NA|TRBD1|TRBV28
CASSRLGTGGQPQHF
TGTGCCAGCAGCCGGTTAGGGACAGGGGGACAGCCCCAGCATTTT
>TRBJ2-7|NA|TRBD2|TRBV30
CAWSPTSGAAQQYF
TGTGCCTGGAGTCCCACTAGCGGGGCCGCCCAGCAGTACTTC
>TRBJ1-5|NA|TRBD1|TRBV28
CASSRSDRDYQPQHF
TGTGCCAGCAGTCGGTCGGACAGGGATTATCAGCCCCAGCATTTT
>TRBJ1-4|NA|TRBD1|TRBV5-1
CASSSGQGSEKLFF
TGCGCCAGCAGTTCGGGACAGGGTTCCGAAAAACTGTTTTTT
>TRBJ1-1|NA|TRBD1|TRBV4-3
CASSQDSAGGEAFF
TGCGCCAGCAGCCAAGATTCTGCAGGGGGCGAGGCTTTCTTT
>TRBJ2-5|once|NA|TRBV29-1
CSVGRETQYF
TGCAGCGTTGGCCGGGAGACCCAGTACTTC
>TRBJ1-3|NA|NA|TRBV4-1
CASSQYWSEGSGNTIYF
TGCGCCAGCAGCCAATACTGGTCGGAGGGATCTGGAAACACCATATATTTT
>TRBJ2-5|few|NA|TRBV14
CASSHSGGETQYF
TGTGCCAGCAGCCACTCAGGAGGGGAGACCCAGTACTTC
>TRBJ2-5|NA|TRBD2|TRBV6-5
CASTPGGGEGETQYF
TGTGCCAGCACCCCGGGTGGCGGGGAGGGGGAGACCCAGTACTTC
>TRBJ2-2|NA|NA|TRBV29-1
CSVPSAGELFF
TGCAGCGTTCCGTCGGCCGGGGAGCTGTTTTTT
>TRBJ1-5|NA|NA|TRBV18
CASSPGGNRQPQHF
TGTGCCAGCTCACCGGGGGGGAACCGCCAGCCCCAGCATTTT
>TRBJ2-3|NA|NA|TRBV6-1
CASRGSEKDTQYF
TGTGCCAGCCGGGGGAGTGAAAAAGATACGCAGTATTTT
>TRBJ2-1|few|NA|TRBV5-1
CASSTNSPTGEQFF
TGCGCCAGCAGCACAAATTCTCCGACTGGTGAGCAGTTCTTC
>TRBJ1-6|NA|NA|TRBV6-5
CASSFGVSPLHF
TGTGCCAGCAGTTTCGGGGTTTCACCCCTCCACTTT
>TRBJ1-4|NA|TRBD1|TRBV5-4
CASSTGQSQINEKLFF
TGTGCCAGCAGCACGGGACAGTCGCAGATAAATGAAAAACTGTTTTTT
>TRBJ1-1|NA|TRBD1|TRBV5-1
CASSATGGNTEAFF
TGCGCCAGCAGCGCGACAGGGGGAAACACTGAAGCTTTCTTT
>TRBJ2-5|NA|NA|TRBV27
CASSLSPGVDGETQYF
TGTGCCAGCAGTTTATCGCCGGGGGTAGACGGTGAGACCCAGTACTTC
>TRBJ2-6|NA|NA|TRBV4-1
CASSPSPTGTGANVLTF
TGCGCCAGCAGCCCCTCACCAACAGGGACTGGGGCCAACGTCCTGACTTTC
>TRBJ2-2|NA|NA|TRBV6-5
CASNGVTTGELFF
TGTGCCAGCAACGGGGTCACGACCGGGGAGCTGTTTTTT
>TRBJ2-7|NA|TRBD1|TRBV2
CASADRGPPYEQYF
TGTGCCAGCGCCGACAGGGGTCCCCCCTACGAGCAGTACTTC
>TRBJ2-1|NA|NA|TRBV15
CATSRSGDNEQFF
TGTGCCACCAGCAGATCCGGGGACAATGAGCAGTTCTTC
>TRBJ2-7|NA|NA|TRBV9
CASSDLLGYEQYF
TGTGCCAGCAGCGACCTCCTAGGATACGAGCAGTACTTC
>TRBJ2-5|NA|TRBD1|TRBV15
CATSSGQGVETQYF
TGTGCCACCAGCAGTGGACAGGGAGTGGAGACCCAGTACTTC
>TRBJ1-4|NA|NA|TRBV29-1
CSVQGATNEKLFF
TGCAGCGTGCAAGGGGCAACTAATGAAAAACTGTTTTTT